This T cell receptor (beta chain) was observed in a study of blood T cell repertoires in COVID-19 (dated by TCRdb to the early 2020s). Notes on the research overall: Samples from collaborators originated in the United States, Italy and Spain and spanned both the acute and convalescent phases of COVID-19. The material from the prospective study consisted of cDNA or gDNA derived from T cells, B-cell-depleted T cells, or PBMCs. Subjects who had been exposed to COVID-19, were actively infected with it, or had recovered from it provided the deeply sampled blood TCRbeta repertoires that made up the dataset. The repertoires were made available in a free public database intended to serve as a resource for research on the immune response to SARS-CoV-2. Samples were obtained from the ongoing ImmuneRACE study (first 160 participants) and from over 1,000 subjects provided by 6 global collaborators. Sample metadata almost always included a de-identified subject ID, COVID-19 status, age in years and sex. Where available, HLA class I and class II types were taken from metadata supplied by the sample provider and were not determined by assay-based typing. The paper's findings and limits, for the study overall: The quantity of clinical and demographic metadata differed by source and by participant and was supplied without curation.

Comment on this clone: Its antigen is unknown. No much larger clone exists at a distance of one base, and base qualities are not known.

Collaborating institutions collected whole blood in K2EDTA tubes following their own protocols. For TCRbeta analysis, collaborators shipped samples as frozen whole blood, isolated PBMCs, or DNA extracted from either of those sample types. TCRbeta CDR3 regions were amplified from genomic DNA using the immunoSEQ Assay, a bias-controlled multiplex PCR. Per the authors' processing: Within the assay, amplification of reference gene primers was used to estimate how many nucleated cells each sample contained. To quantify the absolute abundance of each unique TCRbeta CDR3 rearrangement, sequence reads were collapsed and filtered. For each sample, productive Simpson clonality was calculated by taking the square root of Simpson's diversity index across productive rearrangements. The table was pulled from immuneACCESS by TCRdb, which kept in-frame rearrangements only. Such tables lose some clones; where checked, under half of the loss comes from unresolved V genes, and the rest has no known cause. V and J calls plus clone size are reproduced from that table; the DNA served to infer D and trimming. This sample holds 200,000 to 300,000 clones; 70% to 90% were observed only once. The top ten constitute over 1.5% of the sample.

Here V drops 0 bases and J drops 0 bases, and the junction holds 5 bases not matched to any gene. The CDR1 and CDR2 encoded by the germline V gene are SGHDT and YYEEEE. The CDR3 measures 16 amino acids from cysteine to phenylalanine. Of all the DNA, just the CDR3 is kept, 48 bases in frame from base 1. The sequence came from a man under 40 with active or convalescent COVID-19. The sequence joins TRBV5-6 to TRBJ1-1, with 7 bases aligning to TRBD1. Sequencing was performed on peripheral blood. The CDR3 corresponds to CASSLDGTAMNTEAFF. The DNA sequence is given as TGTGCCAGCAGCTTGGACGGGACAGCCATGAACACTGAAGCTTTCTTT. The CDR3, completed at both ends by the reference TRBV5-6 and TRBJ1-1 genes, gives the full variable domain DAGVTQSPTHLIKTRGQQVTLRCSPKSGHDTVSWYQQALGQGPQFIFQYYEEEERQRGNFPDRFSGHQFPNYSSELNVNALLLGDSALYLCASSLDGTAMNTEAFFGQGTRLTVV.